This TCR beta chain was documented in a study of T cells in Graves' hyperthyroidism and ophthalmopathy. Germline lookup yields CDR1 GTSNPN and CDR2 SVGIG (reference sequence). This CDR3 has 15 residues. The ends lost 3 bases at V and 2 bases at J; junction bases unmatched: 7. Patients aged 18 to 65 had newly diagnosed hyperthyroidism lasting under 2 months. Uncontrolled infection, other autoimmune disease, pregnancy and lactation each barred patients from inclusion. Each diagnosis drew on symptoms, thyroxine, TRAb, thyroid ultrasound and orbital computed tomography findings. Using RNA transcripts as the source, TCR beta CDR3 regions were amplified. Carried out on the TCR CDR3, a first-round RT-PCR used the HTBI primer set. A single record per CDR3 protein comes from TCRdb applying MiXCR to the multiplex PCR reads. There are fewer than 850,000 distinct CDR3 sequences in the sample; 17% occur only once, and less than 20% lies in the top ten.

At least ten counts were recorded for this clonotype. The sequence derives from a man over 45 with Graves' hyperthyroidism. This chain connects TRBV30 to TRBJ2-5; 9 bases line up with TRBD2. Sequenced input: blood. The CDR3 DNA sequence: TGTGCCTGGAGACGGGGTAGCGGGAGACAAGAGACCCAGTACTTC. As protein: CAWRRGSGRQETQYF.